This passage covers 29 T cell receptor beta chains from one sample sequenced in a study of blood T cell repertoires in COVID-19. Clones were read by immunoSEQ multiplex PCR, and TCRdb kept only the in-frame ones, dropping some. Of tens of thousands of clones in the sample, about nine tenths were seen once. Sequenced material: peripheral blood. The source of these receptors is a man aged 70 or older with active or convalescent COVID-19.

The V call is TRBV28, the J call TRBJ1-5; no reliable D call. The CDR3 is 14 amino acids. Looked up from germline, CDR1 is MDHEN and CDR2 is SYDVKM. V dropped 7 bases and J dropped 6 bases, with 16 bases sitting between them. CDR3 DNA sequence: TGTGCCAGCACTCTCCCGGGGAAATTTCAGCCCCAGCATTTT. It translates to CASTLPGKFQPQHF.

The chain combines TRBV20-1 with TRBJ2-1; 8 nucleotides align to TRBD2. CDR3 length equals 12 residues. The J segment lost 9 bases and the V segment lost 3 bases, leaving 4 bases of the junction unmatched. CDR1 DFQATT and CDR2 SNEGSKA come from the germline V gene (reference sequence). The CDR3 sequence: CSASEREFEQFF. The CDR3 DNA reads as TGCAGTGCTAGTGAGCGGGAGTTTGAGCAGTTCTTC.

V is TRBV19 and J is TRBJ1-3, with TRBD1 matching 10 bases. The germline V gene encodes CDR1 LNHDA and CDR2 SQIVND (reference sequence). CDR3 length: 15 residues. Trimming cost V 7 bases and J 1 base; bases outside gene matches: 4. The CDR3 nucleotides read TGTGCCAGTACCCGGACAGGGGGATCTGGAAACACCATATATTTT. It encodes CASTRTGGSGNTIYF.

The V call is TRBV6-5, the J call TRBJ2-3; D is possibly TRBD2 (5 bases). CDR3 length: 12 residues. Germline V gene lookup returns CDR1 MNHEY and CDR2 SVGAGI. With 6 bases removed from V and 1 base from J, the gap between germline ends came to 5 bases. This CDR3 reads CASRRGTDTQYF. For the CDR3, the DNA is TGTGCCAGCAGGAGGGGCACAGATACGCAGTATTTT.

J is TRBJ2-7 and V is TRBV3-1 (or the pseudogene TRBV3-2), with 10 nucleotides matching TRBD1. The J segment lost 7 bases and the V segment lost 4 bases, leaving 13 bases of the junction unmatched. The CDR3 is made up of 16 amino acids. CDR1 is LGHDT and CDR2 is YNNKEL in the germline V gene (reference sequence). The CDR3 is CASSPYRDRGQSEQYF. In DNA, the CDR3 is TGTGCCAGCAGCCCCTACCGGGACAGGGGACAGAGTGAGCAGTACTTC.

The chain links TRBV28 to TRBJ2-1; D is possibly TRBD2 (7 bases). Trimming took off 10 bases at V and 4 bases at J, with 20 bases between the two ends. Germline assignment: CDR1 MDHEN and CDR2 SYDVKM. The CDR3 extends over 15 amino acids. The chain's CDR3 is CATQVDGGAYNEQFF. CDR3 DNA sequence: TGTGCCACCCAAGTGGATGGGGGGGCTTACAATGAGCAGTTCTTC.

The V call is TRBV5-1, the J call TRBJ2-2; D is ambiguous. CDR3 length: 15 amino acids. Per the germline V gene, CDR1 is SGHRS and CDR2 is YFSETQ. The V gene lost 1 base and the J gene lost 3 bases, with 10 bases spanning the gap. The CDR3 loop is CASSLRISDTGELFF. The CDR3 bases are TGCGCCAGCAGCTTGCGAATAAGCGACACCGGGGAGCTGTTTTTT. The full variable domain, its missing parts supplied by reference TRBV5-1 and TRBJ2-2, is KAGVTQTPRYLIKTRGQQVTLSCSPISGHRSVSWYQQTPGQGLQFLFEYFSETQRNKGNFPGRFSGRQFSNSRSEMNVSTLELGDSALYLCASSLRISDTGELFFGEGSRLTVL.

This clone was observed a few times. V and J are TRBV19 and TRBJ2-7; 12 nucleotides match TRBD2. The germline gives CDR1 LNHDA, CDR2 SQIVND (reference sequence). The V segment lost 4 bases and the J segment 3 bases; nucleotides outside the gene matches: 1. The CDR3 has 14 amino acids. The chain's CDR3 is CASSTGLAGYEQYF. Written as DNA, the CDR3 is TGTGCCAGTAGTACGGGACTAGCGGGCTACGAGCAGTACTTC.

The CDR3 DNA sequence: TGTGCCAGCAGCTTCAGGGGGGAGACCCAGTACTTC. As protein: CASSFRGETQYF. The chain combines TRBV12-3 or TRBV12-4 with TRBJ2-5, with TRBD1 identical over 7 bases. The V and J ends lost 6 bases and 5 bases, in that order; junction bases with no gene match: 3. The CDR3 is made up of 12 amino acids.

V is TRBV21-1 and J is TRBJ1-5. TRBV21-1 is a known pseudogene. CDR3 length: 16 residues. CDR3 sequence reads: CASSKEEDYSNQPQHF. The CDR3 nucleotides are TGTGCCAGCAGCAAAGAAGAGGACTATAGCAATCAGCCCCAGCATTTT.

CDR3 amino acids: CASSLMASGSHTGELFF. In DNA form, the CDR3 reads TGTGCCAGCAGTTTAATGGCTAGCGGGAGCCACACCGGGGAGCTGTTTTTT. The rearrangement links TRBV28 to TRBJ2-2, with TRBD2 matching 10 bases. The CDR3 has 17 amino acids. Trimming at V came to 2 bases and at J to 3 bases, leaving 6 bases not matched to a gene. CDR1 is MDHEN and CDR2 is SYDVKM in the germline V gene.

The CDR3 sequence is CAGAASGFYEQYF. CDR3 sequence (DNA): TGTGCCGGAGCGGCTAGCGGGTTTTACGAGCAGTACTTC. The rearrangement uses TRBV7-9 and TRBJ2-7; 8 nucleotides align to TRBD2. The CDR3 covers 13 residues. CDR1 SEHNR and CDR2 FQNEAQ come from the germline V gene (reference sequence). V was clipped by 11 bases and J by 4 bases; unmatched bases: 10.

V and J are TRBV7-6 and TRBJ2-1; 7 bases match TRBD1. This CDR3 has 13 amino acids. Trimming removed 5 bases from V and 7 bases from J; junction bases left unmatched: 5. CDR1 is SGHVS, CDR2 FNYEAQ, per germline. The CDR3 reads CASSLTGYNEQFF. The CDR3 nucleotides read TGTGCCAGCAGCCTGACAGGGTATAATGAGCAGTTCTTC.

This CDR3 is CASREGVSDGTDTQYF. CDR3 coding DNA: TGCGCCAGCCGCGAGGGGGTATCGGACGGCACAGATACGCAGTATTTT. The rearrangement uses TRBV5-1 and TRBJ2-3, with D maybe TRBD1 (6 bases). Per the germline V gene, CDR1 is SGHRS and CDR2 is YFSETQ. V was trimmed by 7 bases and J by 1 base, leaving 19 bases between them. The length of the CDR3 is 16 residues.

The CDR3 sequence is CASSFGQGRRQPQHF. In DNA form, the CDR3 reads TGTGCCAGCAGCTTTGGACAGGGGAGGCGACAGCCCCAGCATTTT. The rearrangement joins TRBV5-8 to TRBJ1-5; 9 positions match TRBD1. The CDR3 length is 15 residues. The junction had 7 bases not matched to a gene; V was cut back by 2 bases and J by 7 bases. In germline, CDR1 is SGHTS, CDR2 YDEGEE.

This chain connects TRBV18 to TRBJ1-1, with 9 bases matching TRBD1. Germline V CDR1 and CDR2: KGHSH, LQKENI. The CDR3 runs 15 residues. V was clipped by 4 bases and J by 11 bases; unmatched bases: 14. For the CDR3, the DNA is TGTGCCAGCTCACAAACAAGCACCGGGACAGGGACCGCTTTCTTT. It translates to CASSQTSTGTGTAFF. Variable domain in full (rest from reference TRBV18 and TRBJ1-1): NAGVMQNPRHLVRRRGQEARLRCSPMKGHSHVYWYRQLPEEGLKFMVYLQKENIIDESGMPKERFSAEFPKEGPSILRIQQVVRGDSAAYFCASSQTSTGTGTAFFGQGTRLTVV.

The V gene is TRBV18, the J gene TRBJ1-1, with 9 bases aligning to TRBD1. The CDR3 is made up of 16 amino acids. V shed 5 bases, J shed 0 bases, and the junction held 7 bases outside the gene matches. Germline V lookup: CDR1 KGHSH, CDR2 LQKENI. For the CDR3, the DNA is TGTGCCAGCTCAGCGCTACAGGGGGCTGTGAACACTGAAGCTTTCTTT. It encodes CASSALQGAVNTEAFF. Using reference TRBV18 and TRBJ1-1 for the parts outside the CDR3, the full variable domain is NAGVMQNPRHLVRRRGQEARLRCSPMKGHSHVYWYRQLPEEGLKFMVYLQKENIIDESGMPKERFSAEFPKEGPSILRIQQVVRGDSAAYFCASSALQGAVNTEAFFGQGTRLTVV.

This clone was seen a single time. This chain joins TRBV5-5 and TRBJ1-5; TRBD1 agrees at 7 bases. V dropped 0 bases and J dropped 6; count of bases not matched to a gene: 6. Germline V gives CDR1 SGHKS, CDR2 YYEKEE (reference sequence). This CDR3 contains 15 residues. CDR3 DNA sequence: TGTGCCAGCAGCTTGGTTCCAGACAGGGTTCAGCCCCAGCATTTT. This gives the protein CASSLVPDRVQPQHF.

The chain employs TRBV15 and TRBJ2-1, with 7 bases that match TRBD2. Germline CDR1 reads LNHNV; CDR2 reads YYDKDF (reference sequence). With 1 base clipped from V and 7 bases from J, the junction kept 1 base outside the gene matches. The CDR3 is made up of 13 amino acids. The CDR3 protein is CATSRGGLNEQFF. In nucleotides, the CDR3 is TGTGCCACCAGCAGAGGGGGACTAAATGAGCAGTTCTTC.

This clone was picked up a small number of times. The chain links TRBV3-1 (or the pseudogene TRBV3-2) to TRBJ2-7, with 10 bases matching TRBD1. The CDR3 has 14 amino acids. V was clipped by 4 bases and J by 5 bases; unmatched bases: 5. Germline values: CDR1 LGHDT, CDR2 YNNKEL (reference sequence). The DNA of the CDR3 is TGTGCCAGCAGCCTTCGGACAGGGGGGAACGAGCAGTACTTC. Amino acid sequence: CASSLRTGGNEQYF.

CDR3 amino acids: CASSYTSGRANNEQFF. The CDR3 coding sequence is TGTGCCAGCAGCTACACTAGCGGGAGGGCCAACAATGAGCAGTTCTTC. V is TRBV11-2 and J is TRBJ2-1, with 13 bases aligning to TRBD2. The length of the CDR3 is 16 residues. Losses at the gene ends were 4 bases for V and 5 bases for J; bases not matched to a gene: 5. Looked up from germline, CDR1 is SGHAT and CDR2 is FQNNGV.

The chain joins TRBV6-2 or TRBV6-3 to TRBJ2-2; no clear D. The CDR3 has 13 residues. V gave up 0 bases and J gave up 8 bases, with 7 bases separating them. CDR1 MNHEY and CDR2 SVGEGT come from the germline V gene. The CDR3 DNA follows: TGTGCCAGCAGTTACTCCGTTCGGGGGGAGCTGTTTTTT. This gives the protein CASSYSVRGELFF.

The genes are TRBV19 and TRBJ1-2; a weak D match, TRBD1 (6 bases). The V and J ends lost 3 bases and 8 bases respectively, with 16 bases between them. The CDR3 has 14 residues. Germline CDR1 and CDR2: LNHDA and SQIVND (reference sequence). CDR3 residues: CASSMAGERYGYTF. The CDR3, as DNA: TGTGCCAGTAGTATGGCAGGGGAAAGGTACGGCTACACCTTC.

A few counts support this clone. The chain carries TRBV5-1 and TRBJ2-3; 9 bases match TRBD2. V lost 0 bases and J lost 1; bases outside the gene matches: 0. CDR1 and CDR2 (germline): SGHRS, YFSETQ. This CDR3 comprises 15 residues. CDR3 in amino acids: CASSLGLAGTDTQYF. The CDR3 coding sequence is TGCGCCAGCAGCTTGGGACTAGCGGGCACAGATACGCAGTATTTT.

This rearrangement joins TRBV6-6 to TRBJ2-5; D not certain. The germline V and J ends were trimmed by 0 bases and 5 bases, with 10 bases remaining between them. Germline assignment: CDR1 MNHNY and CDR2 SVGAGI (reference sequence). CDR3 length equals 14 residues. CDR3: CASSYSLHRETQYF. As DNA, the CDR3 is TGTGCCAGCAGTTACTCGCTCCACCGGGAGACCCAGTACTTC.

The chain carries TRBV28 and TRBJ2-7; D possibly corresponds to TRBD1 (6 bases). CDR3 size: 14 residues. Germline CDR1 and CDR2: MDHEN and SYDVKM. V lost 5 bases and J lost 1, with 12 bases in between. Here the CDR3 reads CASSPPQGSYEQYF. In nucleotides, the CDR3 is TGTGCCAGCAGTCCCCCACAGGGATCCTACGAGCAGTACTTC.

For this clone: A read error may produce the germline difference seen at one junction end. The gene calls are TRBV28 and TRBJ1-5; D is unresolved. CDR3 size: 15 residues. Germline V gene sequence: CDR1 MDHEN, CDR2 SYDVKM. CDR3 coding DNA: TGTGCCACCAGTTTTATCGGGTTTGGCAATCAGCCCCAGCATTTT. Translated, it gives CATSFIGFGNQPQHF.

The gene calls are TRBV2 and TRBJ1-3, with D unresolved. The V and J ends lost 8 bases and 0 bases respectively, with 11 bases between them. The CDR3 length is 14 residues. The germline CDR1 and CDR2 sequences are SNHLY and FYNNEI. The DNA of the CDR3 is TGTGCCAGCTGCCCACTGATCTCTGGAAACACCATATATTTT. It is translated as CASCPLISGNTIYF.

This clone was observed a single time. The CDR3 loop reads CASSLGAFYGYTF. CDR3 bases: TGCGCCAGCAGCTTGGGGGCTTTCTATGGCTACACCTTC. The chain is built from TRBV5-1 and TRBJ1-2; D is unclear. Trimming took off 0 bases at V and 4 bases at J, with 7 bases between the two ends. CDR1 is SGHRS, CDR2 YFSETQ, per germline. The CDR3 has 13 residues.